The 15 T cell receptor beta chains below were found in one sample sequenced in a study of Tregs in tolerant kidney transplant recipients. Libraries were prepared by immunoSEQ multiplex PCR; TCRdb keeps only in-frame clonotypes and omits some of them. The sample carries 60,000 to 65,000 clones, more than 95% recorded once. Here the sequenced sample was Tregs from blood, taken before the transplant. All receptors derive from a human donor who received a combined kidney and bone marrow transplant.

The J gene is TRBJ2-7, the V gene TRBV7-2; no clear D gene. The germline gives CDR1 SGHTA, CDR2 FQGNSA. The CDR3 extends over 15 amino acids. The V end lost 1 base, the J end lost 3 bases, and 13 bases lay between the germline ends. CDR3 loop: CASSLDISRFYEQYF. The CDR3 DNA reads TGTGCCAGCAGCTTAGATATCTCCAGATTCTACGAGCAGTACTTC.

V and J are TRBV20-1 and TRBJ1-1; D possibly corresponds to TRBD1 (6 bases). The CDR3 sequence is 11 residues long. Trimming left V 4 bases short and J 7 bases short, with 10 bases between. Germline values: CDR1 DFQATT, CDR2 SNEGSKA (reference sequence). The CDR3 coding sequence is TGCAGTGCTACGCGACAGGTTGAAGCTTTCTTT. It encodes CSATRQVEAFF.

The chain combines TRBV29-1 with TRBJ2-7, with D maybe TRBD1 (6 bases). V dropped 6 bases and J dropped 2 bases, with 11 bases sitting between them. The CDR3 sequence is 12 residues long. From germline, CDR1 is SQVTM and CDR2 ANQGSEA. The CDR3: CSVATGTYEQYF. CDR3 nucleotide sequence: TGCAGCGTGGCCACAGGGACCTACGAGCAGTACTTC.

This chain links TRBV5-1 with TRBJ2-7; 10 bases line up with TRBD2. From germline, CDR1 is SGHRS and CDR2 YFSETQ. V lost 5 bases and J lost 0; bases outside the gene matches: 14. This CDR3 has 18 residues. CDR3 loop: CASRPGLADHSSSYEQYF. The CDR3 nucleotides read TGCGCCAGCAGGCCCGGACTAGCGGACCATTCATCCTCCTACGAGCAGTACTTC.

The V call is TRBV19, the J call TRBJ2-7; maybe TRBD1 (6 bases). The ends were cut back, 4 bases at V and 3 bases at J, with 13 bases in the middle. Germline V gene sequence: CDR1 LNHDA, CDR2 SQIVND (reference sequence). The CDR3 has 14 amino acids. The CDR3 nucleotides are TGTGCCAGTAGTACGCCCGGGACACACTACGAGCAGTACTTC. It yields the protein CASSTPGTHYEQYF.

The chain has TRBV9 and TRBJ2-1, with 12 bases matching TRBD2. From germline, CDR1 is SGDLS and CDR2 YYNGEE. Trimming cost V 4 bases and J 2 bases; bases outside gene matches: 4. This CDR3 comprises 16 residues. The CDR3 DNA sequence: TGTGCCAGCAGCCTAAGACTAGCGGGGGCCTACAATGAGCAGTTCTTC. It is translated as CASSLRLAGAYNEQFF. The whole variable domain, remainder taken from reference TRBV9 and TRBJ2-1, is DSGVTQTPKHLITATGQRVTLRCSPRSGDLSVYWYQQSLDQGLQFLIQYYNGEERAKGNILERFSAQQFPDLHSELNLSSLELGDSALYFCASSLRLAGAYNEQFFGPGTRLTVL.

The chain couples TRBV9 to TRBJ2-7; TRBD1 agrees at 7 bases. This CDR3 comprises 14 residues. The J segment lost 0 bases and the V segment lost 4 bases, leaving 4 bases of the junction unmatched. Germline CDR1 SGDLS, CDR2 YYNGEE. The CDR3 sequence is CASSPGQISYEQYF. The CDR3 bases are TGTGCCAGCAGCCCGGGACAGATCTCCTACGAGCAGTACTTC.

This sequence joins TRBV5-1 and TRBJ1-3; D is perhaps TRBD1 (5 bases). V lost 0 bases and J 5 bases, leaving 15 bases between the germline ends. The CDR3 loop spans 16 amino acids. CDR1 is SGHRS and CDR2 is YFSETQ in the germline V gene. The chain's CDR3 is CASSLAGQGTRNTIYF. In nucleotides, the CDR3 is TGCGCCAGCAGCTTGGCCGGCCAGGGAACGAGAAACACCATATATTTT.

The rearrangement uses TRBV11-3 and TRBJ2-6; 7 positions agree with TRBD2. The CDR3 loop spans 19 amino acids. The J segment lost 0 bases and the V segment lost 5 bases, leaving 13 bases of the junction unmatched. Germline assignment: CDR1 SGHNT and CDR2 YENEEA. DNA for the CDR3: TGTGCCAGCAGCCCCTTATTAGCGGGCCTTTTCTCTGGGGCCAACGTCCTGACTTTC. It yields the protein CASSPLLAGLFSGANVLTF.

The CDR3 spells CASSFRSGANVLTF. In DNA, the CDR3 is TGTGCCAGCAGCTTCAGGTCCGGGGCCAACGTCCTGACTTTC. The chain joins TRBV9 to TRBJ2-6; no firm D call. The germline V gene has CDR1 SGDLS and CDR2 YYNGEE. There are 14 residues in the CDR3. The ends were cut back, 4 bases at V and 4 bases at J, with 9 bases in the middle.

The V and J genes are TRBV5-1 and TRBJ2-7; tentative D call: TRBD1 (6 bases). This CDR3 comprises 14 residues. The V gene's germline CDR1 is SGHRS and CDR2 YFSETQ. Trimming removed 5 bases at V and 0 bases at J, with 12 bases between. The CDR3 DNA sequence: TGCGCCAGCAGACTCCGGGACACCTCCTACGAGCAGTACTTC. Its translation: CASRLRDTSYEQYF.

V usage is TRBV19 and J usage is TRBJ1-1; D is uncertain. Trimming took 7 bases from V and 0 from J, leaving 15 bases between them. This CDR3 has 15 residues. CDR1 and CDR2 (germline): LNHDA, SQIVND (reference sequence). This CDR3 is CASTTRGQMNTEAFF. CDR3 in DNA: TGTGCCAGTACCACCAGAGGGCAGATGAACACTGAAGCTTTCTTT. Looking up the rest from reference TRBV19 and TRBJ1-1 gives the full variable domain: DGGITQSPKYLFRKEGQNVTLSCEQNLNHDAMYWYRQDPGQGLRLIYYSQIVNDFQKGDIAEGYSVSREKKESFPLTVTSAQKNPTAFYLCASTTRGQMNTEAFFGQGTRLTVV.

In its sample, this clone was seen once. This rearrangement joins TRBV5-4 to TRBJ1-1; weak D call: TRBD1 (5 bases). Germline assignment: CDR1 SGHNT and CDR2 YYREEE (reference sequence). Trimming took off 5 bases at V and 11 bases at J, with 19 bases between the two ends. The CDR3 length is 13 residues. CDR3 DNA sequence: TGTGCCAGCAGTTTAGGTGGATTTAACAGGGCTTTCTTT. Translating it yields CASSLGGFNRAFF.

The chain joins TRBV5-4 to TRBJ2-1; 7 nucleotides match TRBD1. The germline V gene encodes CDR1 SGHNT and CDR2 YYREEE (reference sequence). The CDR3 sequence is 16 residues long. V shed 4 bases, J shed 5 bases, and the junction held 12 bases outside the gene matches. The CDR3 nucleotides are TGTGCCAGCAGCGACCATCGGACAGGTATCAACAATGAGCAGTTCTTC. Translated: CASSDHRTGINNEQFF.

This chain links TRBV11-2 with TRBJ2-5; 16 bases line up with TRBD2. CDR1 SGHAT and CDR2 FQNNGV come from the germline V gene. Trimming at V came to 4 bases and at J to 5 bases, leaving 7 bases not matched to a gene. The CDR3 sequence is 17 residues long. CDR3 DNA sequence: TGTGCCAGCAGCTCGGGACTAGCGGGAGGGCTACGGGAGACCCAGTACTTC. Protein product: CASSSGLAGGLRETQYF.